This passage covers 20 T cell receptor beta chains from one sample sequenced in a study of response to subunit inactivated influenza vaccine. TCRdb reprocessed the RT-PCR reads via MiXCR and lists one record per CDR3 protein. The data hold about 650,000 distinct CDR3 sequences, with around 14% observed a single time. This material consisted of PBMCs from blood, taken about 13 days after vaccination. The receptors here all came from a man aged 50-60 years who received an inactivated influenza vaccine.

The chain has TRBV6-2 or TRBV6-3 and TRBJ1-5; 7 bases align to TRBD1. V shed 2 bases and J 6 bases; nucleotides not matched to a gene: 4. This CDR3 has 14 amino acids. Germline CDR1 is MNHEY and CDR2 is SVGEGT. The CDR3, as DNA: TGTGCCAGCAGTTACGGGGCAGGGGGTCAGCCCCAGCATTTT. Translated, it gives CASSYGAGGQPQHF.

This clonotype was picked up many times. V usage is TRBV5-1 and J usage is TRBJ1-4; possible D gene TRBD1, 6 bases. V lost 4 bases and J 5 bases, leaving 15 bases between the germline ends. Looked up from germline, CDR1 is SGHRS and CDR2 is YFSETQ. The CDR3 consists of 15 residues. The CDR3 loop reads CASSPEGGRNEKLFF. As DNA, the CDR3 is TGCGCCAGCAGCCCCGAGGGGGGCCGGAATGAAAAACTGTTTTTT.

A few counts support this clonotype. The chain carries TRBV4-2 and TRBJ2-3, with 9 bases lining up with TRBD2. Germline lookup yields CDR1 LGHNA and CDR2 YNFKEQ. With 4 bases clipped from V and 2 bases from J, the junction kept 4 bases outside the gene matches. The CDR3 is made up of 15 amino acids. The CDR3 sequence: CASSPAGGHTDTQYF. The CDR3 nucleotides read TGTGCCAGCAGCCCAGCGGGGGGCCACACAGATACGCAGTATTTT.

This clonotype was seen repeatedly, ten times or more. This CDR3 reads CSVEKGASNEQFF. CDR3 DNA: TGCAGCGTTGAAAAGGGGGCAAGCAATGAGCAGTTCTTC. The chain joins TRBV29-1 to TRBJ2-1; 7 nucleotides match TRBD1. The V gene end was trimmed by 2 bases and the J gene end by 6 bases; junction bases not matched to a gene: 4. Germline V CDR1 and CDR2: SQVTM, ANQGSEA. The CDR3 covers 13 residues.

There are a few counts of this clonotype. One end of the junction does not line up with germline, which may come from a read error. The V call is TRBV19, the J call TRBJ2-7; a weak D match, TRBD1 (5 bases). This CDR3 comprises 12 residues. From germline, CDR1 is LNHDA and CDR2 SQIVND (reference sequence). The CDR3 DNA reads TGTGCCAGCAGTAGGGGTGTGGGCGAGCAGTACTTC. This encodes CASSRGVGEQYF.

The chain combines TRBV9 with TRBJ2-2; D uncertain. Germline-derived CDR1 and CDR2 are SGDLS and YYNGEE. Trimming shortened V by 0 bases and J by 1 base, and 10 bases separated the two germline ends. There are 16 residues in the CDR3. CDR3 loop: CASSVGGYRNTGELFF. CDR3 DNA: TGTGCCAGCAGCGTAGGAGGTTATAGGAACACCGGGGAGCTGTTTTTT.

The genes are TRBV4-1 and TRBJ1-1; D perhaps matches TRBD1 (5 bases). V dropped 1 base and J dropped 1 base, with 16 bases sitting between them. The CDR3 loop spans 17 amino acids. CDR1 and CDR2 from the germline V gene are MGHRA and YSYEKL. As DNA, the CDR3 is TGCGCCAGCAGCCAAGGACCAAGGGGAGTGGGGAACACTGAAGCTTTCTTT. Translating gives CASSQGPRGVGNTEAFF.

This clonotype has only a few counts. The gene calls are TRBV20-1 and TRBJ1-1; TRBD1 might be the D (5 bases). CDR1 DFQATT and CDR2 SNEGSKA come from the germline V gene (reference sequence). The CDR3 loop spans 14 amino acids. Deletions cut 4 bases from V and 5 bases from J, with 17 bases between. CDR3 nucleotides: TGCAGTGCTATCCCCGGGGCTCGGAGGACTGAAGCTTTCTTT. It translates to CSAIPGARRTEAFF.

A few counts support this clonotype. The chain has TRBV4-1 and TRBJ2-1; 11 positions match TRBD1. The V segment lost 4 bases and the J segment 6 bases; nucleotides outside the gene matches: 5. Germline CDR1 MGHRA, CDR2 YSYEKL. The CDR3 sequence is 15 residues long. The CDR3 region is CASSRPGQGGNEQFF. For the CDR3, the DNA is TGCGCCAGCAGCCGACCGGGACAGGGGGGCAATGAGCAGTTCTTC.

The V gene is TRBV10-3, the J gene TRBJ2-1; the D is unclear. Trimming stripped 6 bases from V and 10 bases from J, with 10 bases between. This CDR3 comprises 11 residues. Per germline, CDR1 ENHRY and CDR2 SYGVKD. CDR3 nucleotides: TGTGCCATCAGCGACCTGGGGGAGCAGTTCTTC. Encoded protein: CAISDLGEQFF.

This clonotype has more than one count but fewer than ten. The chain employs TRBV29-1 and TRBJ2-5, with D perhaps TRBD2 (5 bases). Germline V gene data show CDR1 as SQVTM and CDR2 as ANQGSEA. This CDR3 is built from 14 residues. V lost 4 bases, J lost 0 bases, and 12 bases lay in between. CDR3 sequence reads: CSVGRFGHQETQYF. The CDR3, as DNA: TGCAGCGTTGGGAGGTTCGGACACCAAGAGACCCAGTACTTC.

CDR3 bases: TGTGCCACCAGTGGGCCTAGCGGGACTGGCGGCGAGCAGTACTTC. This sequence encodes CATSGPSGTGGEQYF. The V and J genes are TRBV24-1 and TRBJ2-7; 9 nucleotides agree with TRBD2. This CDR3 is 15 amino acids long. Per germline, CDR1 KGHDR and CDR2 SFDVKD. Losses at the gene ends were 5 bases for V and 6 bases for J; bases not matched to a gene: 10.

The gene calls are TRBV6-2 or TRBV6-3 and TRBJ2-2, with 7 positions matching TRBD2. Trimming removed 7 bases from V and 6 bases from J; junction bases left unmatched: 5. CDR1 and CDR2 from the germline V gene are MNHEY and SVGEGT. CDR3 length equals 13 residues. DNA of the CDR3: TGTGCCAGCACCGATAGCGGGCCCGGGGAGCTGTTTTTT. Translation gives CASTDSGPGELFF.

The chain couples TRBV10-3 to TRBJ2-7, with a weak D call TRBD1 (6 bases). The length of the CDR3 is 12 residues. Per the germline V gene, CDR1 is ENHRY and CDR2 is SYGVKD. V was pared by 10 bases and J by 1 base, with 11 bases between. This chain's CDR3 is CATSTGSYEQYF. The CDR3 DNA reads as TGTGCCACCTCGACAGGTTCCTACGAGCAGTACTTC.

V usage is TRBV7-2 and J usage is TRBJ1-3; D is ambiguous. Trimming took off 4 bases at V and 6 bases at J, with 10 bases between the two ends. The CDR3 length is 13 residues. Germline-derived CDR1 and CDR2 are SGHTA and FQGNSA. The CDR3 here is CASSSGPLNTIYF. In nucleotides, the CDR3 is TGTGCCAGCAGCTCAGGCCCCTTAAACACCATATATTTT.

V is TRBV12-3 or TRBV12-4 and J is TRBJ1-5; 7 positions agree with TRBD1. The V and J ends lost 5 bases and 4 bases, in that order; junction bases with no gene match: 8. The CDR3 contains 15 residues. In DNA, the CDR3 is TGTGCCAGCAGTCCTCCGGGACAGAAGAATCAGCCCCAGCATTTT. Amino acids: CASSPPGQKNQPQHF.

This clonotype appeared a few times. This chain links TRBV5-1 with TRBJ2-2; weak D call: TRBD1 (6 bases). From germline, CDR1 is SGHRS and CDR2 YFSETQ. The V gene lost 3 bases and the J gene lost 4 bases, with 13 bases spanning the gap. CDR3 size: 15 residues. The CDR3: CASSWGPGTTGELFF. For the CDR3, the DNA is TGCGCCAGCAGCTGGGGGCCAGGGACCACCGGGGAGCTGTTTTTT.

This clonotype showed up just a few times. The DNA of the CDR3 is TGTGCCAGCAGCTTAAGAAGACTAGCGGGAGGGAATGAGCAGTTCTTC. Translation: CASSLRRLAGGNEQFF. The chain links TRBV7-8 to TRBJ2-1, with 14 positions matching TRBD2. This CDR3 contains 16 residues. Germline V CDR1 and CDR2: SGHVS, FQNEAQ. With 2 bases clipped from V and 7 bases from J, the junction kept 4 bases outside the gene matches.

The sample holds many counts of this clonotype. The chain is built from TRBV3-1 and TRBJ1-2; TRBD1 agrees at 9 bases. The CDR3 runs to 13 residues. Per the germline V gene, CDR1 is LGHDT and CDR2 is YNNKEL (reference sequence). With V trimmed by 3 bases and J by 7 bases, 3 bases remained unmatched. CDR3 amino acids: CASSQGTGFGYTF. CDR3 bases: TGTGCCAGCAGCCAGGGGACAGGGTTTGGCTACACCTTC.

This clonotype showed up just once. The rearrangement uses TRBV10-3 and TRBJ2-5; D is unclear. V dropped 5 bases and J dropped 7 bases, with 20 bases sitting between them. This CDR3 comprises 15 residues. The germline CDR1 and CDR2 sequences are ENHRY and SYGVKD. The CDR3 nucleotides are TGTGCCATCAGTCCATGGTTAGTCATGGAAGGGACCCAGTACTTC. It yields the protein CAISPWLVMEGTQYF.